This T cell receptor (beta chain) originates from a study of blood T cell repertoires in COVID-19. Study summary: Material from acute and convalescent COVID-19 was sourced from the United States, Italy and Spain.

Trimming cost V 4 bases and J 2 bases; bases outside gene matches: 4. The CDR3 totals 14 residues. Germline CDR1 is LGHDT and CDR2 is YNNKEL (reference sequence). This table comes from immunoSEQ multiplex PCR, and its TCRdb copy is limited to in-frame clones, with some not included. The top ten clones hold about 2.5% of a sample with some 220,000 clones, approximately 85% of them seen once. About this clone itself: The sample carries other DNA sequences with the same CDR3.

The chain is built from TRBV3-1 (or the pseudogene TRBV3-2) and TRBJ1-2; 7 bases are shared with TRBD1. This sequence was found in a woman in her seventies with COVID-19, enrolled during active disease. Sequencing used peripheral blood. CDR3 sequence: CASSRGQDNYGYTF. The CDR3 DNA sequence: TGTGCCAGCAGCCGCGGACAGGACAACTATGGCTACACCTTC.